These 13 T cell receptor beta chains were all obtained from the same sample, sequenced in a study of Ad26.COV2.S vaccination and SARS-CoV-2 variants. Described treatment: some 19 received Ad26.COV2.S at low or high dose, single or two shots; 5 received placebo; per-sample allocation not given. All samples were drawn on day 63, counting from the first vaccine or placebo injection. Sequenced by immunoSEQ multiplex PCR; TCRdb stores in-frame clones only, minus some. The repertoire holds a few hundred thousand clones, with 83% as singletons. The sample in question was peripheral blood, obtained in a trial of Ad26.COV2.S vaccine versus placebo. All receptors derive from a person between 18 and 60 years old who received the Ad26.COV2.S COVID-19 vaccine or a placebo.

The chain uses TRBV12-5 and TRBJ2-1; the match to TRBD2 covers 10 bases. Germline values: CDR1 LGHNT, CDR2 FRNRAP. The CDR3 is 17 residues long. V was clipped by 4 bases and J by 8 bases; unmatched bases: 14. The CDR3 spells CASGSPGEREGTDEQFF. For the CDR3, the DNA is TGTGCTAGTGGTTCCCCGGGGGAGCGGGAGGGGACGGATGAGCAGTTCTTC.

This clone was counted between two and nine times. This sequence joins TRBV3-1 (or the pseudogene TRBV3-2) and TRBJ1-2; the D gene is possibly TRBD1 (5 bases). The CDR3 loop spans 14 amino acids. The V and J ends lost 1 base and 8 bases respectively, with 14 bases between them. Germline-derived CDR1 and CDR2 are LGHDT and YNNKEL (reference sequence). Written as DNA, the CDR3 is TGTGCCAGCAGCCAAGGACAAGGGGCTTGGGGCTACACCTTC. Its translation is CASSQGQGAWGYTF.

The chain links TRBV23-1 to TRBJ2-1; 12 positions match TRBD2. TRBV23-1 is an open reading frame, and its role is uncertain. The CDR3 is 13 amino acids. The junction had 10 bases not matched to a gene; V was cut back by 7 bases and J by 15 bases. As DNA, the CDR3 is TGCGCCAGCACTCAGACTAGCGGGAGCCCCGGGTTCTTC. It specifies CASTQTSGSPGFF.

The chain recombines TRBV18 with TRBJ1-1, with TRBD1 identical over 8 bases. Germline V gives CDR1 KGHSH, CDR2 LQKENI. V trimming: 1 base; J trimming: 5 bases; junction bases outside the gene matches: 3. The CDR3 sequence is 14 residues long. The CDR3 sequence is CASSPLQGGTEAFF. The DNA of the CDR3 is TGTGCCAGCTCACCACTACAGGGGGGGACTGAAGCTTTCTTT.

This clone has a single count. This CDR3 reads CASSPSSWDRDTEAFF. In DNA form, the CDR3 reads TGTGCCAGCTCTCCTTCTTCTTGGGACCGTGACACTGAAGCTTTCTTT. The rearrangement links TRBV18 to TRBJ1-1, with D possibly matching TRBD1 (5 bases). Trimming left V 6 bases short and J 3 bases short, with 20 bases between. CDR3 length: 16 residues. Germline values: CDR1 KGHSH, CDR2 LQKENI.

J is TRBJ1-6 and V is TRBV5-1; 7 bases fit TRBD1. Trimming removed 1 base from V and 7 bases from J; junction bases left unmatched: 5. Germline V gives CDR1 SGHRS, CDR2 YFSETQ. The length of the CDR3 is 15 residues. CDR3 sequence reads: CASSLNGQENSPLHF. The CDR3 region has the DNA TGCGCCAGCAGCTTGAACGGACAGGAAAATTCACCCCTCCACTTT.

The chain uses TRBV19 and TRBJ2-7; D not certain. Germline values: CDR1 LNHDA, CDR2 SQIVND (reference sequence). The CDR3 has 14 amino acids. V lost 3 bases to trimming and J lost 3 bases, with 12 bases between them. This CDR3 is CASSMALNDYEQYF. The CDR3 DNA follows: TGTGCCAGTAGTATGGCCCTGAACGACTACGAGCAGTACTTC.

This chain joins TRBV13 and TRBJ2-7; perhaps TRBD2 as D (5 bases). The CDR3 has 14 residues. V was trimmed by 5 bases and J by 3 bases, leaving 14 bases between them. CDR1 is PRHDT and CDR2 is FYEKMQ in the germline V gene (reference sequence). DNA for the CDR3: TGTGCCAGCAGCCCCGGACTTGGAAACTACGAGCAGTACTTC. Translated: CASSPGLGNYEQYF.

The chain recombines TRBV14 with TRBJ2-1; the D gene could be TRBD1 or TRBD2 (5 bases each). Between the trimmed V and J ends, which lost 2 bases and 5 bases, there was a span of 13 bases. CDR1 and CDR2 (germline): SGHDN, FVKESK. The CDR3 contains 15 residues. For the CDR3, the DNA is TGTGCCAGCAGCCAACCGGGACGAAGGAACAATGAGCAGTTCTTC. It is translated as CASSQPGRRNNEQFF.

The rearrangement uses TRBV14 and TRBJ2-4; tentatively, D is TRBD1 (6 bases). The V end was cut by 3 bases, the J end by 3 bases, with 12 bases between. The CDR3 extends over 15 amino acids. Germline values: CDR1 SGHDN, CDR2 FVKESK. The chain's CDR3 is CASSHRRQVKNIQYF. Written as DNA, the CDR3 is TGTGCCAGCAGCCACCGAAGACAGGTCAAAAACATTCAGTACTTC.

The chain employs TRBV9 and TRBJ2-1, with D possibly being TRBD2 (6 bases). CDR1 is SGDLS, CDR2 YYNGEE, per germline. The CDR3 has 11 amino acids. Trimming cost V 1 base and J 10 bases, with 6 bases left between them. The CDR3 DNA follows: TGTGCCAGCAGCGTAAGCGGGGAGCAGTTCTTC. Translating gives CASSVSGEQFF.

Concerning this clone itself: A much larger clone lies one base from this, so it may be a read error. The sample contains more than one DNA sequence encoding this CDR3. The J gene is TRBJ1-1, the V gene TRBV5-1; TRBD1 matches 7 bases. There are 14 residues in the CDR3. Per the germline V gene, CDR1 is SGHRS and CDR2 is YFSETQ. J was trimmed by 2 bases and V by 4 bases; bases with no gene match: 5. Here the CDR3 DNA reads TGCGCCAGCAGCCCTCGGGACAGCAACACTGAAGCTTTCTTT. Its translation: CASSPRDSNTEAFF.

This clone is a singleton in its sample. J is TRBJ1-1 and V is TRBV3-1 (or the pseudogene TRBV3-2); 8 positions agree with TRBD1. CDR1 is LGHDT and CDR2 is YNNKEL in the germline V gene (reference sequence). Trimming removed 1 base from V and 5 bases from J; junction bases left unmatched: 9. The CDR3 runs 16 residues. CDR3 in amino acids: CASSQGTSTGGTEAFF. In DNA, the CDR3 is TGTGCCAGCAGCCAAGGGACTTCTACAGGGGGGACTGAAGCTTTCTTT.